These 22 T cell receptor beta chains share one sample of origin, sequenced in a study of T cells in Graves' hyperthyroidism and ophthalmopathy. Amplification of TCR beta CDR3 regions was performed using RNA transcripts as template. HTBI primers were used for first-round RT-PCR of the TCR CDR3. TCRdb redid the calling of the multiplex PCR reads with MiXCR, one entry per CDR3 protein. The repertoire holds 200,000 to 250,000 distinct CDR3 sequences, 17% seen once, with under 65% in the top ten. The specimen sequenced was blood. The source of these receptors is a man aged 50 to 60 with Graves' hyperthyroidism.

The chain combines TRBV4-2 with TRBJ2-1, with a weak D call TRBD2 (5 bases). V lost 1 base to trimming and J lost 7 bases, with 11 bases between them. There are 14 residues in the CDR3. The germline V gene has CDR1 LGHNA and CDR2 YNFKEQ. The CDR3 DNA sequence: TGTGCCAGCAGCCAAGGAGGGTCCCTTAATGAGCAGTTCTTC. The encoded protein is CASSQGGSLNEQFF.

The V and J genes are TRBV20-1 and TRBJ1-5; D remains ambiguous. Trimming removed 0 bases from V and 4 bases from J, with 7 bases in between. This CDR3 is 13 amino acids long. CDR1 and CDR2 (germline): DFQATT, SNEGSKA (reference sequence). The CDR3 DNA reads as TGCAGTGCTAGAGAAGACCAGAATCAGCCCCAGCATTTT. Its protein product is CSAREDQNQPQHF.

This clonotype was counted only a few times. The J gene is TRBJ2-3, the V gene TRBV6-1; the D gene is possibly TRBD2 (6 bases). The CDR3 is 16 amino acids. With 6 bases removed from V and 0 bases from J, the gap between germline ends came to 16 bases. Germline loops: CDR1 MNHNS, CDR2 SASEGT. This CDR3 reads CASRTSRDGSTDTQYF. The CDR3 coding sequence is TGTGCCAGCAGGACGTCGCGGGACGGGAGCACAGATACGCAGTATTTT.

This clonotype showed up many times. The chain joins TRBV30 to TRBJ2-7; the D is unclear. V lost 1 base and J lost 2, with 18 bases in between. CDR3 length equals 16 residues. CDR1 is GTSNPN and CDR2 is SVGIG in the germline V gene (reference sequence). In DNA form, the CDR3 reads TGTGCCTGGAGTGGGGGTTTTCCGCTTTTGGCCTACGAGCAGTACTTC. Translated, it gives CAWSGGFPLLAYEQYF.

This clonotype has only a few counts. The chain couples TRBV5-1 to TRBJ2-3; 8 positions match TRBD2. The germline gives CDR1 SGHRS, CDR2 YFSETQ. This CDR3 comprises 16 residues. Trimming took 0 bases from V and 0 from J; bases not matched to a gene: 3. Here the CDR3 DNA reads TGCGCCAGCAGCTTGGAACTAGCGGCTAGCACAGATACGCAGTATTTT. Encoded protein: CASSLELAASTDTQYF. The full variable domain, in which reference TRBV5-1 and TRBJ2-3 provide the parts outside the CDR3, is KAGVTQTPRYLIKTRGQQVTLSCSPISGHRSVSWYQQTPGQGLQFLFEYFSETQRNKGNFPGRFSGRQFSNSRSEMNVSTLELGDSALYLCASSLELAASTDTQYFGPGTRLTVL.

CDR3 loop: CASRRLAEPLYNEQFF. CDR3 coding DNA: TGTGCCAGCAGACGACTAGCGGAGCCTCTCTACAATGAGCAGTTCTTC. The V gene is TRBV25-1, the J gene TRBJ2-1; 9 bases agree with TRBD2. CDR3 length equals 16 residues. V lost 6 bases and J lost 3; bases outside the gene matches: 9. Germline V lookup: CDR1 MGHDK, CDR2 SYGVNS.

CDR3: CASSLSPVEQYF. The CDR3 DNA reads as TGTGCCAGCAGTTTGAGCCCAGTCGAGCAGTACTTC. The rearrangement uses TRBV28 and TRBJ2-7; D remains ambiguous. Germline lookup yields CDR1 MDHEN and CDR2 SYDVKM. CDR3 length equals 12 residues. The germline V and J ends were trimmed by 3 bases and 6 bases, with 9 bases remaining between them. Full variable domain (remainder filled in from reference TRBV28 and TRBJ2-7): DVKVTQSSRYLVKRTGEKVFLECVQDMDHENMFWYRQDPGLGLRLIYFSYDVKMKEKGDIPEGYSVSREKKERFSLILESASTNQTSMYLCASSLSPVEQYFGPGTRLTVT.

This clonotype was seen ten or more times. V and J are TRBV7-8 and TRBJ2-7; D tentatively reads TRBD1 or TRBD2 (5 bases each). Germline CDR1 SGHVS, CDR2 FQNEAQ. Trimming cost V 0 bases and J 4 bases, with 19 bases left between them. CDR3 length: 17 residues. The CDR3, as DNA: TGTGCCAGCAGCTTAGCGGCCGGGACCAGGACTTATTACGAGCAGTACTTC. Encoded protein: CASSLAAGTRTYYEQYF.

DNA of the CDR3: TGTGCCAGCAGCTTGTTCAGTTCCCACACAGATACGCAGTATTTT. Protein product: CASSLFSSHTDTQYF. The rearrangement links TRBV5-8 to TRBJ2-3; D call uncertain. The CDR3 contains 15 residues. Germline loops: CDR1 SGHTS, CDR2 YDEGEE. V shed 1 base and J shed 2 bases, with 11 bases lying between them.

On this clonotype: Being one base from a much bigger clone, this may be a read error. The CDR3 reads CASSSVTSGMNEQYF. CDR3 bases: TGCGCCAGCAGCTCGGTGACTAGCGGGATGAACGAGCAGTACTTC. This sequence joins TRBV5-1 and TRBJ2-7; TRBD2 matches 11 bases. Trimming cost V 3 bases and J 5 bases; bases outside gene matches: 7. Germline CDR1 and CDR2: SGHRS and YFSETQ. The CDR3 sequence is 15 residues long.

This clonotype has more than one count but fewer than ten. The chain has TRBV5-6 and TRBJ2-1, with D possibly matching TRBD1 (5 bases). V lost 1 base and J 9 bases, leaving 8 bases between the germline ends. Germline CDR1 and CDR2: SGHDT and YYEEEE. The CDR3 has 12 residues. CDR3 DNA: TGTGCCAGCAGCTTGTACAGGAGTGAGCAGTTCTTC. It specifies CASSLYRSEQFF.

The gene calls are TRBV5-1 and TRBJ2-3, with D maybe TRBD2 (6 bases). The germline CDR1 and CDR2 sequences are SGHRS and YFSETQ. Trimming left V 4 bases short and J 0 bases short, with 12 bases between. The CDR3 is 15 amino acids. CDR3 sequence (DNA): TGCGCCAGCAGCACTAGCAGAACTAGCACAGATACGCAGTATTTT. Amino acids: CASSTSRTSTDTQYF.

This clonotype came up many times. The chain joins TRBV5-1 to TRBJ2-1; a weak D match, TRBD2 (5 bases). The CDR3 runs 15 residues. V lost 0 bases, J lost 3 bases, and 10 bases lay in between. Germline V CDR1 and CDR2: SGHRS, YFSETQ. The chain's CDR3 is CASSLERYNYNEQFF. The CDR3 bases are TGCGCCAGCAGCTTGGAGCGGTATAACTACAATGAGCAGTTCTTC.

The chain combines TRBV20-1 with TRBJ2-4; tentatively, D is TRBD1 or TRBD2 (5 bases each). Trimming removed 2 bases from V and 7 bases from J, with 12 bases in between. This CDR3 contains 13 residues. Per germline, CDR1 DFQATT and CDR2 SNEGSKA (reference sequence). The CDR3 loop reads CSARSPGTNIQYF. Here the CDR3 DNA reads TGCAGTGCTAGAAGCCCCGGGACGAACATTCAGTACTTC.

The table lists this clonotype with a few counts. This chain uses TRBV5-1 with TRBJ2-1, with 14 bases that match TRBD2. The CDR3 is 23 residues long. Germline CDR1 SGHRS, CDR2 YFSETQ. With 3 bases clipped from V and 2 bases from J, the junction kept 22 bases outside the gene matches. The CDR3: CASSSAGGSRLAGGPGTYNEQFF. DNA of the CDR3: TGCGCCAGCAGCTCGGCAGGGGGCTCTAGACTAGCGGGAGGGCCGGGGACCTACAATGAGCAGTTCTTC.

The chain carries TRBV28 and TRBJ2-1; 12 bases agree with TRBD2. The CDR3 sequence is 19 residues long. J lost 3 bases, V lost 5 bases, and 14 bases had no gene match. Germline assignment: CDR1 MDHEN and CDR2 SYDVKM. DNA of the CDR3: TGTGCCAGCAGTCTCAACCTAAGACTAGCGGGAGACCACTACAATGAGCAGTTCTTC. Translating it yields CASSLNLRLAGDHYNEQFF.

The rearrangement joins TRBV25-1 to TRBJ2-1; the match to TRBD2 covers 11 bases. The CDR3 contains 15 residues. Germline V lookup: CDR1 MGHDK, CDR2 SYGVNS. The V and J ends lost 2 bases and 4 bases, in that order; junction bases with no gene match: 1. This chain's CDR3 is CASSEGTSGYNEQFF. CDR3 nucleotide sequence: TGTGCCAGCAGTGAAGGGACTAGCGGTTACAATGAGCAGTTCTTC.

There are a few counts of this clonotype. This chain links TRBV19 with TRBJ1-2; no definite D call. CDR1 and CDR2 (germline): LNHDA, SQIVND (reference sequence). The ends were cut back, 2 bases at V and 9 bases at J, with 16 bases in the middle. The CDR3 sequence is 14 residues long. CDR3 in DNA: TGTGCCAGTAGTATAAACACGAAACGGCTAAGCTACACCTTC. It encodes CASSINTKRLSYTF.

This clonotype was seen repeatedly, ten times or more. J is TRBJ2-7 and V is TRBV4-3; D perhaps matches TRBD2 (7 bases). V gave up 0 bases and J gave up 5 bases, with 17 bases separating them. This CDR3 is 16 amino acids long. Germline CDR1 is LGHNA and CDR2 is YSLEER. CDR3 sequence: CASSQELGAGVDEQYF. Here the CDR3 DNA reads TGCGCCAGCAGCCAAGAATTGGGGGCGGGAGTCGACGAGCAGTACTTC.

This clonotype has a count of ten or more. This chain uses TRBV28 with TRBJ2-5; no definite D call. CDR3 length: 15 residues. Trimming removed 5 bases at V and 4 bases at J, with 17 bases between. From germline, CDR1 is MDHEN and CDR2 SYDVKM. CDR3 sequence reads: CASSPDTDSPETQYF. In nucleotides, the CDR3 is TGTGCCAGCAGTCCCGACACCGATAGCCCAGAGACCCAGTACTTC.

The chain employs TRBV6-1 and TRBJ1-1, with TRBD1 identical over 9 bases. The CDR3 spans 14 residues. The V gene's germline CDR1 is MNHNS and CDR2 SASEGT. V dropped 6 bases and J dropped 7; count of bases not matched to a gene: 9. CDR3 sequence (DNA): TGTGCCAGCAGGTCGACAGGGGGAACTTATGAAGCTTTCTTT. It encodes CASRSTGGTYEAFF.

This clonotype occurred many times. The rearrangement uses TRBV20-1 and TRBJ1-6; 7 nucleotides agree with TRBD1. The trim removed 6 bases at V and 3 bases at J, leaving 8 bases unmatched. The CDR3 spans 15 residues. From germline, CDR1 is DFQATT and CDR2 SNEGSKA (reference sequence). CDR3 in DNA: TGCAGTGCCAGGACAGGTTTCCTCTATAATTCACCCCTCCACTTT. Its translation is CSARTGFLYNSPLHF.